This TCR beta chain was found in a study of STAT5B mutations in CD4+ large granular lymphocyte leukemia. Libraries were prepared by immunoSEQ multiplex PCR; TCRdb keeps only in-frame clonotypes and omits some of them. The repertoire holds 30,000 to 40,000 clones, with around 80% as singletons. General study points: About a quarter of private leukemic clonotypes occurred rarely in other patients' non-leukemic repertoires.

Unmatched junction bases numbered 8, after V lost 5 bases and J lost 6 bases. This CDR3 comprises 14 residues. In germline, CDR1 is KGHSH, CDR2 LQKENI. This clone was detected only a few times. What it recognizes is unknown. V usage is TRBV18 and J usage is TRBJ2-7; 9 nucleotides agree with TRBD1. This receptor was taken from a human donor in good health. Material for sequencing was CD4+ T cells from blood buffy coats. The CDR3 here is CASSTGGPGGEQYF. CDR3 in DNA: TGTGCCAGCTCAACAGGGGGCCCCGGGGGCGAGCAGTACTTC.